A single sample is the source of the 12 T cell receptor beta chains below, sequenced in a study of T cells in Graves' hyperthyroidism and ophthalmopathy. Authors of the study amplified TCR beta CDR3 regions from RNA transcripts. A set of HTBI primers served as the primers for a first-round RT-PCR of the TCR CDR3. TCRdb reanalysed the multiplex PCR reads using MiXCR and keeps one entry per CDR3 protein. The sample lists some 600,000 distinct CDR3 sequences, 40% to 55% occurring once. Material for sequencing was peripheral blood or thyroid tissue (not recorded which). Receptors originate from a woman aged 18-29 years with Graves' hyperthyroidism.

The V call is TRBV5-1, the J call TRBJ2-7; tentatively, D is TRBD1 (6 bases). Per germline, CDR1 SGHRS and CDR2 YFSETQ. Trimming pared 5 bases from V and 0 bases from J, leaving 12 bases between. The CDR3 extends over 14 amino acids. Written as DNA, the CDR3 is TGCGCCAGCAGTCTGGGACACGACTCCTACGAGCAGTACTTC. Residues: CASSLGHDSYEQYF.

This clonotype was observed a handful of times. CDR3 amino acids: CASSLLDRDNQETQYF. CDR3 DNA: TGTGCCAGCAGCCTCCTTGACAGGGACAATCAAGAGACCCAGTACTTC. The V and J genes are TRBV6-4 and TRBJ2-5, with 7 nucleotides matching TRBD1. Trimming at V came to 6 bases and at J to 2 bases, leaving 12 bases not matched to a gene. This CDR3 is built from 16 residues. Germline CDR1 and CDR2: MRHNA and SNTAGT.

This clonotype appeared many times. The CDR3 sequence: CASSPTSGGETQYF. CDR3 nucleotides: TGTGCCAGCAGTCCCACGAGCGGGGGAGAGACCCAGTACTTC. The chain carries TRBV7-2 and TRBJ2-5, with 8 bases fitting TRBD2. With V trimmed by 6 bases and J by 4 bases, 7 bases remained unmatched. Per the germline V gene, CDR1 is SGHTA and CDR2 is FQGNSA. The length of the CDR3 is 14 residues.

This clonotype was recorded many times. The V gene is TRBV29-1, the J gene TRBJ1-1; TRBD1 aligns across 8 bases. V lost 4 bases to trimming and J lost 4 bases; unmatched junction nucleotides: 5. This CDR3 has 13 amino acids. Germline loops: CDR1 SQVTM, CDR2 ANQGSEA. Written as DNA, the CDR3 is TGCAGCGTTGGACAGGGGTTGGGCACTGAAGCTTTCTTT. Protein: CSVGQGLGTEAFF.

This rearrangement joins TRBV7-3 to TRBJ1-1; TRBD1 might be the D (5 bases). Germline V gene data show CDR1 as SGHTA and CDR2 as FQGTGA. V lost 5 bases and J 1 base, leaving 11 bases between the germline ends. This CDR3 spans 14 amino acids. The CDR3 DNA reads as TGTGCCAGCAGCCAGGGCGTTACGAACACTGAAGCTTTCTTT. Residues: CASSQGVTNTEAFF.

The CDR3 region is CASSAQGQLNTEAFF. For the CDR3, the DNA is TGTGCCAGCAGCGCGCAGGGACAGCTCAACACTGAAGCTTTCTTT. The chain has TRBV9 and TRBJ1-1; TRBD1 aligns across 7 bases. Germline V gives CDR1 SGDLS, CDR2 YYNGEE. CDR3 length: 15 residues. Trimming took 3 bases from V and 2 from J; bases not matched to a gene: 7. The whole variable domain, filled in from reference TRBV9 and TRBJ1-1, reads DSGVTQTPKHLITATGQRVTLRCSPRSGDLSVYWYQQSLDQGLQFLIQYYNGEERAKGNILERFSAQQFPDLHSELNLSSLELGDSALYFCASSAQGQLNTEAFFGQGTRLTVV.

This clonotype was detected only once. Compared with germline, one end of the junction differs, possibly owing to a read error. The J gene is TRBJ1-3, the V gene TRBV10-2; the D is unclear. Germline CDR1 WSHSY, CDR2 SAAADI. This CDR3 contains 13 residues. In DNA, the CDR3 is TGTGCTAGTCGGGCGGGCTCTGGAAACACCATATATTTT. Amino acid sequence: CASRAGSGNTIYF.

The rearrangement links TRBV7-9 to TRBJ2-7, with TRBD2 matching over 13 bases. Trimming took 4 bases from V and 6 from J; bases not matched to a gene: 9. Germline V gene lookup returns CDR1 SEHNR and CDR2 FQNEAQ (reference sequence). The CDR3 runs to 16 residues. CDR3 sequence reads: CASSSPGLAGLSEQYF. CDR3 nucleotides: TGTGCCAGCAGCTCCCCGGGACTAGCGGGGCTCTCCGAGCAGTACTTC. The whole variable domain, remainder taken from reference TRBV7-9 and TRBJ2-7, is DTGVSQNPRHKITKRGQNVTFRCDPISEHNRLYWYRQTLGQGPEFLTYFQNEAQLEKSRLLSDRFSAERPKGSFSTLEIQRTEQGDSAMYLCASSSPGLAGLSEQYFGPGTRLTVT.

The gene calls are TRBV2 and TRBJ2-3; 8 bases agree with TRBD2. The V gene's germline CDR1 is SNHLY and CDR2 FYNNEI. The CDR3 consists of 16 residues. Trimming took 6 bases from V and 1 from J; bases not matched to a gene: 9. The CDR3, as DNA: TGTGCCAGCAGGGCACCAAGCGGGAGAGGCACAGATACGCAGTATTTT. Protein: CASRAPSGRGTDTQYF.

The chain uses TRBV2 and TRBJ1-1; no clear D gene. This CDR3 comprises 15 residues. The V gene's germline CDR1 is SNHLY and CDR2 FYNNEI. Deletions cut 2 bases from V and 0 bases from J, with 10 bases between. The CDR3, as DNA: TGTGCCAGCAGTGAAAGTAGGGCAGTGAACACTGAAGCTTTCTTT. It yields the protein CASSESRAVNTEAFF.

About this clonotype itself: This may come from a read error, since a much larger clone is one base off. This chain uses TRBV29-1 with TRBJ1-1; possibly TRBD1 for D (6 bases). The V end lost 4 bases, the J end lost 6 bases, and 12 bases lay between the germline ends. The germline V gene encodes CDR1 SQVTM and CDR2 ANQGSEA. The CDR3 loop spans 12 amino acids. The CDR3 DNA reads TGCAGCGTTGTAGGGGGATACGCTGAAGCTTTCTTT. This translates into CSVVGGYAEAFF.

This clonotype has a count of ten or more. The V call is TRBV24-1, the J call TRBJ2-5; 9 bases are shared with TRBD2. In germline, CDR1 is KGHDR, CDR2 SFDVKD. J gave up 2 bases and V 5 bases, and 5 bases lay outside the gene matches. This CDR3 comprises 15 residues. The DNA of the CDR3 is TGTGCCACCAGTGGAGCGGGAGGCTGGCAAGAGACCCAGTACTTC. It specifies CATSGAGGWQETQYF.